A selection of T cell receptor beta chains follows, all from one sample in a study of blood T cell repertoires in COVID-19. Profiling relied on immunoSEQ multiplex PCR, and the TCRdb table lists in-frame clones only, not all of them. The table shows over 200,000 clones, with roughly 90% occurring only once. The sample comprised peripheral blood. The receptors were gathered from a man aged 60-69 years who had recovered from COVID-19. Both conserved end residues are part of each CDR3.

v_gene: TRBV6-5
j_gene: TRBJ2-1
CDR3aa: CASSYTSSGRYNEQFF

v_gene: TRBV18
j_gene: TRBJ2-7
CDR3aa: CASSLGQGPYEQYF

v_gene: TRBV6-6
j_gene: TRBJ1-2
CDR3aa: CASWLSGQGGGYTF

v_gene: TRBV28
j_gene: TRBJ2-2
CDR3aa: CASSFETSGVVTGELFF

v_gene: TRBV7-9
j_gene: TRBJ2-1
CDR3aa: CASSLKAGAPFNEQFF

v_gene: TRBV5-1
j_gene: TRBJ1-2
CDR3aa: CASSLRTDSNYGYTF

v_gene: TRBV5-4
j_gene: TRBJ2-1
CDR3aa: CASSPPGTSGNNEQFF

v_gene: TRBV19
j_gene: TRBJ2-1
CDR3aa: CASSIDRSHNEQFF

v_gene: TRBV5-1
j_gene: TRBJ2-5
CDR3aa: CASSSGTQETQYF

v_gene: TRBV19
j_gene: TRBJ1-5
CDR3aa: CASTPRPGGEGGNQPQHF

v_gene: TRBV19
j_gene: TRBJ1-3
CDR3aa: CASSISSGYGNTIYF

v_gene: TRBV7-9
j_gene: TRBJ2-1
CDR3aa: CASSWGTGVTNEQFF

v_gene: TRBV6-5
j_gene: TRBJ2-7
CDR3aa: CASGGQGYEQYF

v_gene: TRBV6-1
j_gene: TRBJ1-2
CDR3aa: CASSEGHRGSNYGYTF

v_gene: TRBV5-1
j_gene: TRBJ2-1
CDR3aa: CASSAGTGRSIMMRNEQFF

v_gene: TRBV4-1
j_gene: TRBJ1-1
CDR3aa: CASSQGEDRGTEAFF

v_gene: TRBV9
j_gene: TRBJ2-2
CDR3aa: CASSARGDMPGELFF